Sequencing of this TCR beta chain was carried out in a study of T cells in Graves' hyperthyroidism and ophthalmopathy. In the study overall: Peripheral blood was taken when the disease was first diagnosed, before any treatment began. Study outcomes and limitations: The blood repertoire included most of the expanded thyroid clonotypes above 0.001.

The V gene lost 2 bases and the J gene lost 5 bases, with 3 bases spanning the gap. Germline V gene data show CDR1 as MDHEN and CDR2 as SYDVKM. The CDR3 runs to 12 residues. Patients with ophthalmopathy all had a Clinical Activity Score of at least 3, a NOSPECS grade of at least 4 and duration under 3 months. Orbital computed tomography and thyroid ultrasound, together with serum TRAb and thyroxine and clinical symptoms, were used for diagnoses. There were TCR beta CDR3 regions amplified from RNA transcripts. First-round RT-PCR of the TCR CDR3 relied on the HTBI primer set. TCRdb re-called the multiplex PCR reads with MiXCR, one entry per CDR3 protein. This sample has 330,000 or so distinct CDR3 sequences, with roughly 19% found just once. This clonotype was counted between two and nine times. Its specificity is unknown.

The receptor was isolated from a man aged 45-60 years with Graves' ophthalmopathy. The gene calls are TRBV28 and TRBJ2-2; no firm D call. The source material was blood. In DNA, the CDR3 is TGTGCCAGCAGTTTACAGACCGGGGAGCTGTTTTTT. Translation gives CASSLQTGELFF.